The sequence of this TCR beta chain was determined in a study of blood T cell repertoires in COVID-19. Study-wide context: PBMCs, B-cell-depleted T cells, or T cells provided the cDNA or gDNA that made up the material.

This CDR3 region has 16 residues. Germline V CDR1 and CDR2: SGHRS, YFSETQ. With 1 base clipped from V and 7 bases from J, the junction kept 6 bases outside the gene matches. Clinical history reported by participants formed the basis on which cohorts were assigned. Recovered Cohort 3 donors showed two negative PCRs, clearance, or symptom resolution. Produced via immunoSEQ multiplex PCR; TCRdb's table is partial and in-frame only. The sample yields about 380,000 clones, less than 90% seen once. This TCR came from a woman in her twenties or thirties who had recovered from COVID-19. This rearrangement joins TRBV5-1 to TRBJ2-1; the match to TRBD2 covers 12 bases. The sequenced sample consisted of PBMCs or T cells enriched from blood (not recorded which). The CDR3 reads CASSLRTSGNQNEQFF. DNA for the CDR3: TGCGCCAGCAGCTTGAGGACTAGCGGGAATCAAAATGAGCAGTTCTTC. The full variable domain, with the rest looked up from reference TRBV5-1 and TRBJ2-1, is KAGVTQTPRYLIKTRGQQVTLSCSPISGHRSVSWYQQTPGQGLQFLFEYFSETQRNKGNFPGRFSGRQFSNSRSEMNVSTLELGDSALYLCASSLRTSGNQNEQFFGPGTRLTVL.